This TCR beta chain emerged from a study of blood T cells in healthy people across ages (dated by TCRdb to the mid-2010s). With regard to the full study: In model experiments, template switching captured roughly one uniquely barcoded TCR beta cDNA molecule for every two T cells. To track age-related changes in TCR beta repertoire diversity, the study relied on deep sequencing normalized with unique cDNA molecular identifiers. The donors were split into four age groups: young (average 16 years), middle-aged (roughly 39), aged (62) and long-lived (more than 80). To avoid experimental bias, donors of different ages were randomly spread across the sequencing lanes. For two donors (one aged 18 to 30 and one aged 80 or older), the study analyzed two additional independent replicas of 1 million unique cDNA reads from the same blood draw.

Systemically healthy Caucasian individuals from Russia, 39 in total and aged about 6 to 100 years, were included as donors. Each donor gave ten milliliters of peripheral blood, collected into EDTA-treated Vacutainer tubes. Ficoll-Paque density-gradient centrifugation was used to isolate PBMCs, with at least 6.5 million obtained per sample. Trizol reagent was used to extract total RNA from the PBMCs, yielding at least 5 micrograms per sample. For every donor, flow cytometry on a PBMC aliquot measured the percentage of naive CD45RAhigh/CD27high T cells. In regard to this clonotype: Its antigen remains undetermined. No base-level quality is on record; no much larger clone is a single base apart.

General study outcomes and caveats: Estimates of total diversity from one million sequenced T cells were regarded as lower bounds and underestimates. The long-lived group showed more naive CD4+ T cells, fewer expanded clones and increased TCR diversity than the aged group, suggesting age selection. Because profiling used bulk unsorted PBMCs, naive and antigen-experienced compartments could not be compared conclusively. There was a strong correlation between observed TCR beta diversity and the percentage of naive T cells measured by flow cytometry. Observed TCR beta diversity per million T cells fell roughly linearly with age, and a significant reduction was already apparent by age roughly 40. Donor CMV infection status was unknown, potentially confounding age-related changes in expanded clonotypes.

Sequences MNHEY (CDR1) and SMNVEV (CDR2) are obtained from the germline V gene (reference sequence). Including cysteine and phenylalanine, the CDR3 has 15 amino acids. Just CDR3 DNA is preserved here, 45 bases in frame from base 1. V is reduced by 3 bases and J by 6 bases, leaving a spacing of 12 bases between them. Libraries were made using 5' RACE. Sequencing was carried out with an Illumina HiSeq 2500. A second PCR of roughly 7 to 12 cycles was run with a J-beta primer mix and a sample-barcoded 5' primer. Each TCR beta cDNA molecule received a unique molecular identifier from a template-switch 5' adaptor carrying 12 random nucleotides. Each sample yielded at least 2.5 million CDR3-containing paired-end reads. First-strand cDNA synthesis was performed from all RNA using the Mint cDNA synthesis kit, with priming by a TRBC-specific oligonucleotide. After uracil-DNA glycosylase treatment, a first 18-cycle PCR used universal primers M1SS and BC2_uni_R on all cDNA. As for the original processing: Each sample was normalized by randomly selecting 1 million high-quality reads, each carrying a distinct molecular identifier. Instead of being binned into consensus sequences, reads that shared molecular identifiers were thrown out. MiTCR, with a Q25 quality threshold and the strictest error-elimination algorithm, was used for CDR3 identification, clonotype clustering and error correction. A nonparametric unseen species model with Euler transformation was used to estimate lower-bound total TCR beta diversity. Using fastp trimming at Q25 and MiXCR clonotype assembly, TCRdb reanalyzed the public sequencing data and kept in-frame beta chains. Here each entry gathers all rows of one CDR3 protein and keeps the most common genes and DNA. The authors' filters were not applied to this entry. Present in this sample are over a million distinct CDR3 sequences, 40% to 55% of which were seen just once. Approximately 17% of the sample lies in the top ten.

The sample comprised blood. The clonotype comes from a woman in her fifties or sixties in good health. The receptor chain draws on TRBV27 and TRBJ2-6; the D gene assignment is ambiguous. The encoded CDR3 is CASSFTFSLANVLTF. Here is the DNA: TGTGCCAGCAGTTTTACGTTTTCTTTGGCCAACGTCCTGACTTTC. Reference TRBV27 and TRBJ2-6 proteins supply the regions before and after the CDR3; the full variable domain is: EAQVTQNPRYLITVTGKKLTVTCSQNMNHEYMSWYRQDPGLGLRQIYYSMNVEVTDKGDVPEGYKVSRKEKRNFPLILESPSPNQTSLYFCASSFTFSLANVLTFGAGSRLTVL.